These T cell receptor beta chains were read from a single sample in a study of cytomegalovirus exposure and HLA in healthy donors. Assay used: immunoSEQ multiplex PCR; TCRdb lists only in-frame clones, some missing. The repertoire holds about 160,000 clones, with 70% as singletons. The sequencing input was PBMCs. The receptors derive from a man aged 18 to 29 in good health and CMV-seropositive. CDR3s include the opening cysteine and the closing phenylalanine or tryptophan. D genes are given only for firm matches. Size is stated for part of the rows, as once, few or many counts, or as a class when the clone is expanded.

TRBV6-5,few,15,TRBD1,TRBJ1-5,CASSHDRGGNQPQHF,TGTGCCAGCAGTCACGACAGGGGCGGGAATCAGCCCCAGCATTTT
TRBV7-6,-,16,TRBD2,TRBJ2-3,CASSQSLTSGTDTQYF,TGTGCCAGCAGTCAAAGTCTTACTAGCGGCACAGATACGCAGTATTTT
TRBV29-1,-,14,-,TRBJ2-3,CSVEEGADTDTQYF,TGCAGCGTTGAAGAGGGGGCAGATACAGATACGCAGTATTTT
TRBV4-1,-,16,TRBD2,TRBJ2-3,CASSRGGSGRTDTQYF,TGCGCCAGCAGCCGAGGAGGGAGCGGGAGAACAGATACGCAGTATTTT
TRBV5-1,-,14,-,TRBJ2-2,CASSLDLAGGELFF,TGCGCCAGCAGCTTGGATCTAGCCGGCGGGGAGCTGTTTTTT
TRBV9,-,13,-,TRBJ1-1,CASSVALNTEAFF,TGTGCCAGCAGCGTAGCCTTGAACACTGAAGCTTTCTTT
TRBV5-1,-,17,TRBD1,TRBJ1-1,CASSLGQGGPANTEAFF,TGCGCCAGCAGCTTAGGACAGGGGGGGCCAGCAAACACTGAAGCTTTCTTT
TRBV6-1,-,13,-,TRBJ2-3,CASRSSGTDTQYF,TGTGCCAGCAGATCCAGCGGGACAGATACGCAGTATTTT
TRBV5-1,few,18,-,TRBJ1-6,CASSLVGSGSSYNSPLHF,TGCGCCAGCAGCTTGGTAGGTTCAGGCAGCTCCTATAATTCACCCCTCCACTTT
TRBV7-9,-,14,-,TRBJ1-2,CASSSTDKDYGYTF,TGTGCCAGCAGCAGTACAGATAAGGACTATGGCTACACCTTC